The source of this T cell receptor (beta chain) is a study of beta chain bispecific antibodies for T cell cancers. The study, taken as a whole, reports: Versus anti-CD19, anti-TRBV12 exposure cut the TRBV12-3 share of TRBV signal by approximately 99%. In these mixed samples, most targeted TRBV reads derived from the leukemia cell line.

V lost 3 bases, J lost 5 bases, and 3 bases stayed unmatched. CDR3 length equals 13 residues. Germline values: CDR1 SGHDN, CDR2 FVKESK. Blood mononuclear cells were expanded for about 3 days using either OKT3 anti-CD3 antibody or CD3/CD28 beads. Anti-TRBV12 bispecific coculture of Jurkat cells with normal T cells. This clonotype was observed a few times. No antigen is known for it. A single record per CDR3 protein comes from TCRdb applying MiXCR to the 5' RACE reads. This table has about 20,000 distinct CDR3 sequences, about 2% appearing once. Sequencing used healthy donor T cells cultured with leukemia cells, obtained from a culture containing a bispecific antibody targeting TCR Vbeta12. This clonotype was obtained from a human donor in good health. Some clones in this sample may be carry-over from other donors' samples. This chain connects TRBV14 to TRBJ1-2, with 7 positions matching TRBD1. CDR3 amino acids: CASSQSRGYGYTF. Here the CDR3 DNA reads TGTGCCAGCAGCCAGTCCAGGGGGTATGGCTACACCTTC.